Each of the 18 T cell receptor beta chains below was sequenced from the same sample in a study of beta chain features in type 1 diabetes. As every portion of the isolated RNA was reverse transcribed, the sequencing read expressed TCRB transcripts. Produced via immunoSEQ multiplex PCR; TCRdb's table is partial and in-frame only. The profile shows around 500,000 clones, 10% to 12% of them singletons. Sequencing used naive CD4+ T cells from blood. These receptors originate from a woman aged 18-35 years in good health.

The chain is built from TRBV19 and TRBJ2-1, with TRBD2 matching 15 bases. V lost 4 bases and J lost 7; bases outside the gene matches: 17. Per germline, CDR1 LNHDA and CDR2 SQIVND (reference sequence). CDR3 length equals 20 residues. The CDR3: CASSNLRTSGRAATRNEQFF. CDR3 nucleotide sequence: TGTGCCAGTAGTAATCTACGGACTAGCGGGAGGGCCGCAACCAGAAATGAGCAGTTCTTC. Variable domain in full (rest from reference TRBV19 and TRBJ2-1): DGGITQSPKYLFRKEGQNVTLSCEQNLNHDAMYWYRQDPGQGLRLIYYSQIVNDFQKGDIAEGYSVSREKKESFPLTVTSAQKNPTAFYLCASSNLRTSGRAATRNEQFFGPGTRLTVL.

The chain links TRBV29-1 to TRBJ1-1; D remains ambiguous. The germline CDR1 and CDR2 sequences are SQVTM and ANQGSEA. Trimming pared 2 bases from V and 5 bases from J, leaving 9 bases between. The CDR3 loop spans 12 amino acids. In DNA form, the CDR3 reads TGCAGCGTTGAATCCACGGGGACTGAAGCTTTCTTT. This translates into CSVESTGTEAFF.

The J gene is TRBJ2-7, the V gene TRBV14; 8 bases are shared with TRBD2. Germline V gene lookup returns CDR1 SGHDN and CDR2 FVKESK. The CDR3 has 17 residues. J lost 0 bases, V lost 4 bases, and 11 bases had no gene match. CDR3 amino acids: CASSPDTSGGSSYEQYF. The CDR3 DNA reads as TGTGCCAGCAGCCCCGACACTAGCGGAGGGAGCTCCTACGAGCAGTACTTC.

J is TRBJ2-5 and V is TRBV11-2; no clear D gene. The V gene lost 1 base and the J gene lost 11 bases, with 17 bases spanning the gap. Looked up from germline, CDR1 is SGHAT and CDR2 is FQNNGV. CDR3 size: 14 residues. The CDR3 here is CASSLAVGPAVQYF. Here the CDR3 DNA reads TGTGCCAGCAGCTTAGCGGTAGGGCCCGCCGTTCAGTACTTC. Looking up the rest from reference TRBV11-2 and TRBJ2-5 gives the full variable domain: EAGVAQSPRYKIIEKRQSVAFWCNPISGHATLYWYQQILGQGPKLLIQFQNNGVVDDSQLPKDRFSAERLKGVDSTLKIQPAKLEDSAVYLCASSLAVGPAVQYFGPGTRLLVL.

This clone was detected only a few times. The chain links TRBV9 to TRBJ1-2, with D hard to call. This CDR3 spans 13 amino acids. V was trimmed by 3 bases and J by 4 bases, leaving 10 bases between them. Germline CDR1 is SGDLS and CDR2 is YYNGEE. This CDR3 is CASSGGLGYGYTF. Written as DNA, the CDR3 is TGTGCCAGCAGCGGTGGGTTGGGCTATGGCTACACCTTC.

The chain is built from TRBV28 and TRBJ2-7; D is unresolved. CDR3 size: 14 residues. Trimming pared 5 bases from V and 0 bases from J, leaving 11 bases between. From germline, CDR1 is MDHEN and CDR2 SYDVKM. The CDR3 sequence: CASSPPIRSYEQYV. CDR3 nucleotides: TGTGCCAGCAGTCCTCCTATTCGCTCCTACGAGCAGTACGTC.

J is TRBJ2-5 and V is TRBV7-6, with 8 bases aligning to TRBD2. CDR1 is SGHVS and CDR2 is FNYEAQ in the germline V gene. J lost 5 bases, V lost 0 bases, and 8 bases had no gene match. The CDR3 is 16 amino acids. CDR3 sequence reads: CASSLAGSGSGETQYF. In DNA, the CDR3 is TGTGCCAGCAGCTTAGCGGGGAGCGGGAGTGGTGAGACCCAGTACTTC. The full variable domain, completed using reference TRBV7-6 and TRBJ2-5, is GAGVSQSPRYKVTKRGQDVALRCDPISGHVSLYWYRQALGQGPEFLTYFNYEAQQDKSGLPNDRFSAERPEGSISTLTIQRTEQRDSAMYRCASSLAGSGSGETQYFGPGTRLLVL.

The rearrangement links TRBV18 to TRBJ2-1; either TRBD1 or TRBD2 may supply D (5 bases each). CDR1 and CDR2 (germline): KGHSH, LQKENI. V shed 3 bases and J shed 7 bases, with 19 bases lying between them. CDR3 size: 16 residues. The CDR3, as DNA: TGTGCCAGCTCACCTTTTGGAGGTACCGAGGGGAATGAGCAGTTCTTC. This sequence encodes CASSPFGGTEGNEQFF.

The table lists this clone with a few counts. This chain links TRBV2 with TRBJ2-6; D gene unclear. CDR3 size: 14 residues. Trimming shortened V by 8 bases and J by 2 bases, and 10 bases separated the two germline ends. Germline lookup yields CDR1 SNHLY and CDR2 FYNNEI. The CDR3 reads CASSGSAGANVLTF. The CDR3 DNA reads as TGTGCCAGCTCAGGTTCAGCTGGGGCCAACGTCCTGACTTTC.

This clone has just a few counts. The V and J genes are TRBV5-6 and TRBJ1-5; D might be TRBD1 (5 bases). Trimming left V 1 base short and J 3 bases short, with 14 bases between. The germline V gene encodes CDR1 SGHDT and CDR2 YYEEEE. This CDR3 contains 16 residues. CDR3 sequence reads: CASSLTGLRNNQPQHF. CDR3 DNA: TGTGCCAGCAGCTTGACGGGGCTCCGAAACAATCAGCCCCAGCATTTT.

This clone was observed a few times. V usage is TRBV2 and J usage is TRBJ1-4; D ambiguous. This CDR3 comprises 14 residues. V lost 8 bases and J lost 0, with 10 bases in between. Per the germline V gene, CDR1 is SNHLY and CDR2 is FYNNEI. CDR3 DNA: TGTGCCAGCCGAACGGAGTCAACTAATGAAAAACTGTTTTTT. It is translated as CASRTESTNEKLFF.

This rearrangement joins TRBV4-2 to TRBJ2-1; D call uncertain. Trimming removed 0 bases at V and 0 bases at J, with 9 bases between. Germline CDR1 LGHNA, CDR2 YNFKEQ. The CDR3 totals 16 residues. CDR3 sequence (DNA): TGTGCCAGCAGCCAAGAGCGGCGGAGCTCCTACAATGAGCAGTTCTTC. It yields the protein CASSQERRSSYNEQFF.

The V and J genes are TRBV5-4 and TRBJ2-2; D might be TRBD1 or TRBD2, each matching 5 bases. The CDR3 is 15 amino acids. Trimming left V 4 bases short and J 0 bases short, with 10 bases between. CDR1 and CDR2 from the germline V gene are SGHNT and YYREEE (reference sequence). CDR3: CASSPGRANTGELFF. CDR3 nucleotide sequence: TGTGCCAGCAGCCCGGGACGGGCGAACACCGGGGAGCTGTTTTTT.

There are a few counts of this clone. CDR3 sequence: CSARVVYEQFF. DNA of the CDR3: TGCAGTGCTAGAGTCGTATATGAGCAGTTCTTC. The V and J genes are TRBV20-1 and TRBJ2-1; D not certain. The CDR3 has 11 amino acids. Trimming took 1 base from V and 8 from J, leaving 6 bases between them. Looked up from germline, CDR1 is DFQATT and CDR2 is SNEGSKA (reference sequence).

This clone has a handful of counts. The chain employs TRBV4-2 and TRBJ1-4; the D is unclear. Germline CDR1 and CDR2: LGHNA and YNFKEQ. This CDR3 is 16 amino acids long. V lost 1 base and J lost 2, with 11 bases in between. CDR3 DNA: TGTGCCAGCAGCCAAGTCCAAATTGGGACTAATGAAAAACTGTTTTTT. As protein: CASSQVQIGTNEKLFF.

The V and J genes are TRBV9 and TRBJ2-3; 7 bases map to TRBD1. V was pared by 0 bases and J by 2 bases, with 6 bases of the junction left unmatched. Per germline, CDR1 SGDLS and CDR2 YYNGEE. The CDR3 consists of 16 residues. CDR3 DNA: TGTGCCAGCAGCGTAGTGGGGACAGTCTCCACAGATACGCAGTATTTT. Its protein is CASSVVGTVSTDTQYF. Full variable domain (rest looked up from reference TRBV9 and TRBJ2-3): DSGVTQTPKHLITATGQRVTLRCSPRSGDLSVYWYQQSLDQGLQFLIQYYNGEERAKGNILERFSAQQFPDLHSELNLSSLELGDSALYFCASSVVGTVSTDTQYFGPGTRLTVL.

The V gene is TRBV4-2, the J gene TRBJ2-1, with D maybe TRBD1 (5 bases). The CDR3 extends over 13 amino acids. Trimming took 1 base from V and 12 from J, leaving 13 bases between them. CDR1 and CDR2 from the germline V gene are LGHNA and YNFKEQ. CDR3 bases: TGTGCCAGCAGCCAAGGCAAGGGGCGGCCGCAGTTCTTC. It yields the protein CASSQGKGRPQFF.

The chain employs TRBV13 and TRBJ2-3, with 9 bases matching TRBD1. The CDR3 spans 15 residues. The J segment lost 5 bases and the V segment lost 4 bases, leaving 7 bases of the junction unmatched. Per the germline V gene, CDR1 is PRHDT and CDR2 is FYEKMQ (reference sequence). CDR3 amino acids: CASSYIQGAGDTQYF. CDR3 DNA sequence: TGTGCCAGCAGCTATATACAGGGGGCGGGAGATACGCAGTATTTT.